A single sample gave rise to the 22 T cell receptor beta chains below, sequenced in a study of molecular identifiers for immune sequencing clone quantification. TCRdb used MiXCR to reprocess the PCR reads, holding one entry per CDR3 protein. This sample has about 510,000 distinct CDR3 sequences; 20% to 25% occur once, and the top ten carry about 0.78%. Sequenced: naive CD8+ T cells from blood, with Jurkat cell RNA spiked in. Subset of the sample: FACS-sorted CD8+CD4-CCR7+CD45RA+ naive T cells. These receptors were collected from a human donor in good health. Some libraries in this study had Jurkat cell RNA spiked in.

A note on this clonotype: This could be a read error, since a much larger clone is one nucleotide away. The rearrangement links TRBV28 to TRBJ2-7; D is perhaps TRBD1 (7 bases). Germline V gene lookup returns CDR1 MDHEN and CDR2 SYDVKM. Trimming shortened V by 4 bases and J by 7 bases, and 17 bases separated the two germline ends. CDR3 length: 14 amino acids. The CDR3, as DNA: TGTGCCAGCAGTTCAAACGGCAGGGGGGTAGAGCAGTACTTC. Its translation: CASSSNGRGVEQYF.

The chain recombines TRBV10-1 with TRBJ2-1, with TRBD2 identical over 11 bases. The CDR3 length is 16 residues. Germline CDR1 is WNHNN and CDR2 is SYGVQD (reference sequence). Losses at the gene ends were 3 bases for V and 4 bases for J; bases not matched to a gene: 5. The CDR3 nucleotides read TGCGCCAGCAGTGAACTAGCGGGGGACCTATACAATGAGCAGTTCTTC. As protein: CASSELAGDLYNEQFF.

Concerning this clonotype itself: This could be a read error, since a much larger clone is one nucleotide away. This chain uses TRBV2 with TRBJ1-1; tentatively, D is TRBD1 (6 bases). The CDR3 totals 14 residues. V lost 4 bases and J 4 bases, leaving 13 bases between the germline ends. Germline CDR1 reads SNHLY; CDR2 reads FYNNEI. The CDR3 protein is CASSGSGGGTEAFF. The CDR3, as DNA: TGTGCCAGCAGTGGAAGCGGGGGCGGCACTGAAGCTTTCTTT.

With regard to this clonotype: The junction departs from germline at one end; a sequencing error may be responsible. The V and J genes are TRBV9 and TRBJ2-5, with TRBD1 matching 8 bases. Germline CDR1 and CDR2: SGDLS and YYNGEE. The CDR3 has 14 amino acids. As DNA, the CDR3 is TGTGCCAGCAGCTCGGGACAGGACCCAGAGACCCGGTACTTC. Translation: CASSSGQDPETRYF.

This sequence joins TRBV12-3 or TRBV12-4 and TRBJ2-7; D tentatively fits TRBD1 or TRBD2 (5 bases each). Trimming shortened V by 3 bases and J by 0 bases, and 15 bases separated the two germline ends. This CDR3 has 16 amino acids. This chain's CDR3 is CASSFSGPLSSYEQYF. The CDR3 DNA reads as TGTGCCAGCAGTTTCTCGGGGCCCCTAAGCTCCTACGAGCAGTACTTC.

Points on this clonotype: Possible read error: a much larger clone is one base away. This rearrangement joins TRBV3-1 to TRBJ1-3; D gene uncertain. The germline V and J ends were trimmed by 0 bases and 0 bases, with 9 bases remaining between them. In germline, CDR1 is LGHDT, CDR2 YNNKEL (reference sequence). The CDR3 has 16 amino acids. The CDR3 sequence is CASSQDTETSGNTIYF. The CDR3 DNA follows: TGTGCCAGCAGCCAAGATACAGAGACCTCTGGAAACACCATATATTTT.

CDR3 in amino acids: CASSYFRDSYEQYF. Written as DNA, the CDR3 is TGTGCCAGCAGTTACTTTAGGGACTCCTACGAGCAGTACTTC. This chain joins TRBV6-5 and TRBJ2-7; D not resolved. Germline CDR1 MNHEY, CDR2 SVGAGI. The V end lost 1 base, the J end lost 0 bases, and 7 bases lay between the germline ends. This CDR3 region has 14 residues.

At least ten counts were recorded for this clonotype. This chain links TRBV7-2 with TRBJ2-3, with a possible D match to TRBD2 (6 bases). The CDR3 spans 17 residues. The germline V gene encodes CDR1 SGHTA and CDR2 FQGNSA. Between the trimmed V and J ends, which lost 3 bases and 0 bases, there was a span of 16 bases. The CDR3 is CASSFPRGGESTDTQYF. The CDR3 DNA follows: TGTGCCAGCAGCTTTCCGCGGGGCGGGGAAAGCACAGATACGCAGTATTTT.

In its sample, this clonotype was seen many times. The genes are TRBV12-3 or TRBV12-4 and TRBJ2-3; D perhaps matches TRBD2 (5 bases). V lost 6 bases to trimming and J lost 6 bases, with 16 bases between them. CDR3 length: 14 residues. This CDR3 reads CASRSGLRPDTQYF. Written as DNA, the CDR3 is TGTGCCAGCAGAAGCGGACTGCGCCCGGATACGCAGTATTTT.

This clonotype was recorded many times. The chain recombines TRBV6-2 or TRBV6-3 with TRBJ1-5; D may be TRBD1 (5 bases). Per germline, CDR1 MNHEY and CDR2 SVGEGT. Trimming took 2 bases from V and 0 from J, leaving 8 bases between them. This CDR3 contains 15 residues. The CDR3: CASSYGRASNQPQHF. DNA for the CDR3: TGTGCCAGCAGTTACGGCAGGGCTAGCAATCAGCCCCAGCATTTT.

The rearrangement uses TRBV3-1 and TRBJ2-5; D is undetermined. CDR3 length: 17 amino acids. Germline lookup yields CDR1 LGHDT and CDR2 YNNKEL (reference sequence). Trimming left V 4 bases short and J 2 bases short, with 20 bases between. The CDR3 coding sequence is TGTGCCAGCAGCCCGAGTATCAGACGGACCACTCAAGAGACCCAGTACTTC. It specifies CASSPSIRRTTQETQYF.

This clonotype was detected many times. CDR3 amino acids: CASSHGQDDNQPQHF. CDR3 bases: TGCGCCAGCAGCCACGGACAGGACGACAATCAGCCCCAGCATTTT. The chain combines TRBV4-1 with TRBJ1-5; 7 bases are a match to TRBD1. J was trimmed by 3 bases and V by 3 bases; bases with no gene match: 5. Germline V gives CDR1 MGHRA, CDR2 YSYEKL. This CDR3 region has 15 residues.

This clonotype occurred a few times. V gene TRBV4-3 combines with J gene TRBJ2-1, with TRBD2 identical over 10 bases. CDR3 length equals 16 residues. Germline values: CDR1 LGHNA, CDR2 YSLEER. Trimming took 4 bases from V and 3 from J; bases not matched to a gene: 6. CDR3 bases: TGCGCCAGCAGCCTAGAGCGGGGGGGCCGCTACAATGAGCAGTTCTTC. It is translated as CASSLERGGRYNEQFF.

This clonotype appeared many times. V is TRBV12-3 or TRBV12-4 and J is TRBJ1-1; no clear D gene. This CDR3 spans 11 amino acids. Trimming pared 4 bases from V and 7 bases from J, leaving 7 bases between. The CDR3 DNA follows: TGTGCCAGCAGTTCGACGGATGAAGCTTTCTTT. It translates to CASSSTDEAFF.

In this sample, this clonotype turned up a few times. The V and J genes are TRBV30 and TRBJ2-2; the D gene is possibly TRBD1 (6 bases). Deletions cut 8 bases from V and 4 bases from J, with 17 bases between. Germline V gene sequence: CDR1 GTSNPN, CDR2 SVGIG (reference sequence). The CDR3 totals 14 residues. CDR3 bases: TGTGCCAGCCCGGGACAACGAATCACCGGGGAGCTGTTTTTT. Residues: CASPGQRITGELFF.

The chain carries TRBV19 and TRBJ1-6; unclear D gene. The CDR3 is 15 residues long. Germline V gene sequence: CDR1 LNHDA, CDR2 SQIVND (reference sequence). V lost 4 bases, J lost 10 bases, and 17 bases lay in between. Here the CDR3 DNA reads TGTGCCAGTAGTAGGTGGGCAGGAGGAGGCTCACCCCTCCACTTT. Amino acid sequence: CASSRWAGGGSPLHF.

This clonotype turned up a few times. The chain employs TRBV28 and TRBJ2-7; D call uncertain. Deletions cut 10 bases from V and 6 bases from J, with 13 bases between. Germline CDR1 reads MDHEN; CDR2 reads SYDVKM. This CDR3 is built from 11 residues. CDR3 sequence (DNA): TGTGCCACTACGGGTTCTGGCGAGCAGTACTTC. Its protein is CATTGSGEQYF.

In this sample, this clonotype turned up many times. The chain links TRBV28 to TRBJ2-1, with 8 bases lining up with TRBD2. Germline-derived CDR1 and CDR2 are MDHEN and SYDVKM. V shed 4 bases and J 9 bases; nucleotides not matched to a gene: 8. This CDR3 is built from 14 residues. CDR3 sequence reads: CASSSGTRYGEQFF. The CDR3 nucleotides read TGTGCCAGCAGTTCCGGGACTAGGTACGGTGAGCAGTTCTTC.

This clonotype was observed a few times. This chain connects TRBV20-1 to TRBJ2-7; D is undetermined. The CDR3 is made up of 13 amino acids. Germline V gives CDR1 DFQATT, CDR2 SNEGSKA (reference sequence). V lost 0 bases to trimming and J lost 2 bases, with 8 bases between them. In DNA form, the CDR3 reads TGCAGTGCTAGAGAGGGGTTAACCTACGAGCAGTACTTC. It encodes CSAREGLTYEQYF.

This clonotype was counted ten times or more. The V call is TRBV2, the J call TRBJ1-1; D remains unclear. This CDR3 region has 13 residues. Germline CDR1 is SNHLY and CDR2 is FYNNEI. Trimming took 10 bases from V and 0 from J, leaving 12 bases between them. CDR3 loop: CAIIGVMNTEAFF. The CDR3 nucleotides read TGTGCCATAATAGGCGTAATGAACACTGAAGCTTTCTTT.

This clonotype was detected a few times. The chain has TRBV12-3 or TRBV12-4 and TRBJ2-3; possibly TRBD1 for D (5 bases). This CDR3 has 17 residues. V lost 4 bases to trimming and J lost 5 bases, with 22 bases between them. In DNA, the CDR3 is TGTGCCAGCAGTTCCCCCGGGCAGGGTAGTAGTGTAGATACGCAGTATTTT. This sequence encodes CASSSPGQGSSVDTQYF.

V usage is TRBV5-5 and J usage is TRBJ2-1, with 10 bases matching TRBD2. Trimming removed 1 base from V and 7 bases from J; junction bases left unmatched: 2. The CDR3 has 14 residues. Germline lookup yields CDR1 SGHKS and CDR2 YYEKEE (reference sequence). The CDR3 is CASSLTSGTNEQFF. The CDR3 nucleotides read TGTGCCAGCAGCTTGACTAGCGGGACTAATGAGCAGTTCTTC. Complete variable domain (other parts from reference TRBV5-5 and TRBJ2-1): DAGVTQSPTHLIKTRGQQVTLRCSPISGHKSVSWYQQVLGQGPQFIFQYYEKEERGRGNFPDRFSARQFPNYSSELNVNALLLGDSALYLCASSLTSGTNEQFFGPGTRLTVL.